These 32 T cell receptor beta chains were all obtained from the same sample, sequenced in a study of T cell responses to AZD1222 COVID-19 vaccine. TCRdb's table, derived via immunoSEQ multiplex PCR, lists solely in-frame clones and lacks some. The table has roughly 130,000 clones, approximately 90% seen once. The sequenced sample was peripheral blood, obtained on day 0 of AZD1222 vaccination. Receptors were obtained from an adult in good health.

This chain links TRBV7-3 with TRBJ2-1; maybe TRBD2 (5 bases). V shed 4 bases and J shed 7 bases, with 14 bases lying between them. Germline CDR1 SGHTA, CDR2 FQGTGA. There are 14 residues in the CDR3. The CDR3: CASSSGGFTNEQFF. The CDR3 nucleotides read TGTGCCAGCAGCTCCGGAGGATTCACTAATGAGCAGTTCTTC. Complete variable domain (other parts from reference TRBV7-3 and TRBJ2-1): GAGVSQTPSNKVTEKGKYVELRCDPISGHTALYWYRQSLGQGPEFLIYFQGTGAADDSGLPNDRFFAVRPEGSVSTLKIQRTERGDSAVYLCASSSGGFTNEQFFGPGTRLTVL.

This chain uses TRBV9 with TRBJ2-3; 11 nucleotides agree with TRBD2. Germline values: CDR1 SGDLS, CDR2 YYNGEE. The ends lost 5 bases at V and 3 bases at J; junction bases unmatched: 5. CDR3 length: 15 amino acids. In nucleotides, the CDR3 is TGTGCCAGCAGTCGTAGCGGGGGGGGTACAGATACGCAGTATTTT. It translates to CASSRSGGGTDTQYF.

This chain links TRBV10-3 with TRBJ2-7; 15 bases agree with TRBD2. The CDR3 totals 18 residues. Germline CDR1 ENHRY, CDR2 SYGVKD. With V trimmed by 5 bases and J by 2 bases, 10 bases remained unmatched. The CDR3 DNA reads as TGTGCCATCAGTACCGAGGGGACTAGCGGGGGGTCTACCTACGAGCAGTACTTC. It translates to CAISTEGTSGGSTYEQYF.

This sequence joins TRBV9 and TRBJ2-5; D not certain. From germline, CDR1 is SGDLS and CDR2 YYNGEE. The CDR3 has 13 amino acids. V lost 0 bases and J 9 bases, leaving 12 bases between the germline ends. CDR3 nucleotides: TGTGCCAGCAGCGTAGATAAGGGCTGGGCCCAGTACTTC. Translating it yields CASSVDKGWAQYF.

This chain links TRBV20-1 with TRBJ2-7; D not certain. Trimming cost V 3 bases and J 4 bases, with 10 bases left between them. This CDR3 region has 12 residues. Per the germline V gene, CDR1 is DFQATT and CDR2 is SNEGSKA (reference sequence). CDR3 bases: TGCAGTGCTAGTAGGCAACGTTACGAGCAGTACTTC. Amino acid sequence: CSASRQRYEQYF.

This rearrangement joins TRBV7-8 to TRBJ1-4; a possible D gene is TRBD1 (6 bases). In germline, CDR1 is SGHVS, CDR2 FQNEAQ. This CDR3 comprises 15 residues. Trimming stripped 4 bases from V and 5 bases from J, with 14 bases between. CDR3 protein: CASSSRQAANEKLFF. DNA of the CDR3: TGTGCCAGCAGCTCCCGACAGGCTGCCAATGAAAAACTGTTTTTT.

The rearrangement links TRBV6-6 to TRBJ2-5; D call uncertain. Germline V lookup: CDR1 MNHNY, CDR2 SVGAGI (reference sequence). V lost 4 bases and J 5 bases, leaving 8 bases between the germline ends. The CDR3 covers 12 residues. CDR3 bases: TGTGCCAGCAGTTCTCGAAGGGAGACCCAGTACTTC. As protein: CASSSRRETQYF.

The V and J genes are TRBV9 and TRBJ1-1, with D unresolved. Between the trimmed V and J ends, which lost 3 bases and 3 bases, there was a span of 15 bases. The CDR3 extends over 15 amino acids. Germline CDR1 is SGDLS and CDR2 is YYNGEE. The CDR3 DNA is TGTGCCAGCAGCGCAATCGTAGGGAGGGACACTGAAGCTTTCTTT. Protein product: CASSAIVGRDTEAFF.

The chain joins TRBV6-5 to TRBJ1-6; D not certain. Deletions cut 5 bases from V and 7 bases from J, with 15 bases between. CDR3 length: 15 residues. The germline V gene has CDR1 MNHEY and CDR2 SVGAGI. DNA of the CDR3: TGTGCCAGCAGTCAACGGGGTTGGGAGAATTCACCCCTCCACTTT. Its translation is CASSQRGWENSPLHF.

This chain uses TRBV19 with TRBJ1-5; D unclear. Trimming pared 7 bases from V and 0 bases from J, leaving 4 bases between. This CDR3 is 12 amino acids long. The germline CDR1 and CDR2 sequences are LNHDA and SQIVND (reference sequence). The CDR3 bases are TGTGCCAGTACCCTTAGCAATCAGCCCCAGCATTTT. Its translation: CASTLSNQPQHF.

This chain uses TRBV2 with TRBJ2-4; D not certain. CDR3 length: 16 amino acids. Trimming cost V 4 bases and J 1 base, with 14 bases left between them. Germline V gives CDR1 SNHLY, CDR2 FYNNEI. The CDR3 DNA follows: TGTGCCAGCAGTGTTAGGATTCAGGTCGCCAAAAACATTCAGTACTTC. Encoded protein: CASSVRIQVAKNIQYF.

The chain is built from TRBV28 and TRBJ2-1; tentative D call: TRBD2 (5 bases). The germline CDR1 and CDR2 sequences are MDHEN and SYDVKM. This CDR3 contains 11 residues. With 5 bases removed from V and 9 bases from J, the gap between germline ends came to 8 bases. The CDR3 loop is CASSPGGEQFF. CDR3 in DNA: TGTGCCAGCAGTCCTGGAGGTGAGCAGTTCTTC.

The CDR3 spells CASSLGGTTKYGYTF. CDR3 nucleotides: TGTGCCAGCAGCTTAGGAGGGACGACAAAATATGGCTACACCTTC. The V and J genes are TRBV11-2 and TRBJ1-2, with D possibly matching TRBD1 (5 bases). V was trimmed by 1 base and J by 5 bases, leaving 14 bases between them. Germline V gene sequence: CDR1 SGHAT, CDR2 FQNNGV. This CDR3 contains 15 residues.

This clone has a handful of counts. This chain links TRBV28 with TRBJ1-2; no clear D gene. Germline V gives CDR1 MDHEN, CDR2 SYDVKM. V was clipped by 8 bases and J by 8 bases, with 9 bases between them. The CDR3 runs 10 residues. The CDR3: CASGSQGYTF. The CDR3 DNA is TGTGCCAGCGGGAGCCAGGGCTACACCTTC.

The chain has TRBV5-5 and TRBJ2-2, with D tentatively TRBD1 (6 bases). Trimming pared 2 bases from V and 4 bases from J, leaving 15 bases between. CDR1 is SGHKS and CDR2 is YYEKEE in the germline V gene (reference sequence). CDR3 length: 16 amino acids. CDR3 region: CASSLQGSLITGELFF. CDR3 coding DNA: TGTGCCAGCAGCTTACAGGGATCCCTTATCACCGGGGAGCTGTTTTTT.

The genes are TRBV9 and TRBJ2-5; 10 bases are a match to TRBD1. The germline V gene encodes CDR1 SGDLS and CDR2 YYNGEE. The CDR3 sequence is 14 residues long. Losses at the gene ends were 3 bases for V and 2 bases for J; bases not matched to a gene: 1. As DNA, the CDR3 is TGTGCCAGCAGCGGGGGACAGGGGCAAGAGACCCAGTACTTC. Encoded protein: CASSGGQGQETQYF.

The chain couples TRBV4-2 to TRBJ1-2, with a possible D match to TRBD1 (6 bases). V was pared by 1 base and J by 4 bases, with 16 bases between. The CDR3 is made up of 16 amino acids. CDR1 LGHNA and CDR2 YNFKEQ come from the germline V gene. The CDR3 bases are TGTGCCAGCAGCCAAGGGGGGCCACAGGGACGCTATGGCTACACCTTC. Translated: CASSQGGPQGRYGYTF.

The rearrangement links TRBV28 to TRBJ1-5; 8 nucleotides align to TRBD1. The V and J ends lost 3 bases and 8 bases, in that order; junction bases with no gene match: 3. The CDR3 is made up of 13 amino acids. Germline V gene data show CDR1 as MDHEN and CDR2 as SYDVKM. The CDR3 sequence is CASSFTGQEPQHF. CDR3 sequence (DNA): TGTGCCAGCAGTTTTACGGGACAGGAGCCCCAGCATTTT.

This rearrangement joins TRBV24-1 to TRBJ2-6; D assignment may be TRBD1 or TRBD2 (5 bases each). The V gene lost 4 bases and the J gene lost 1 base, with 10 bases spanning the gap. The V gene's germline CDR1 is KGHDR and CDR2 SFDVKD. The CDR3 totals 16 residues. The CDR3, as DNA: TGTGCCACCAGTGACCCTGGGGGATCTGGGGCCAACGTCCTGACTTTC. It codes for CATSDPGGSGANVLTF.

The chain links TRBV29-1 to TRBJ2-7; the D is unclear. Germline CDR1 reads SQVTM; CDR2 reads ANQGSEA. Deletions cut 4 bases from V and 4 bases from J, with 8 bases between. This CDR3 comprises 11 residues. As DNA, the CDR3 is TGCAGCGTTGCAGGCTTGTACGAGCAGTACTTC. This gives the protein CSVAGLYEQYF.

The chain is built from TRBV29-1 and TRBJ2-2; D may be TRBD1 (7 bases). CDR1 and CDR2 from the germline V gene are SQVTM and ANQGSEA. The CDR3 covers 16 residues. V lost 5 bases and J lost 5, with 21 bases in between. CDR3 protein: CSVHFTEGAGTGELFF. CDR3 DNA: TGCAGCGTTCATTTCACGGAGGGGGCGGGAACCGGGGAGCTGTTTTTT.

This sequence joins TRBV6-2 or TRBV6-3 and TRBJ2-7; weak D call: TRBD2 (6 bases). This CDR3 has 15 residues. V lost 4 bases to trimming and J lost 5 bases, with 18 bases between them. Germline V gives CDR1 MNHEY, CDR2 SVGEGT. The CDR3 DNA is TGTGCCAGCAGTTCCCACTCCCTCCGCGGGGACGAGCAGTACTTC. Translation gives CASSSHSLRGDEQYF.

V gene TRBV18 combines with J gene TRBJ1-1, with TRBD1 matching 7 bases. This CDR3 is 14 amino acids long. V shed 4 bases and J 6 bases; nucleotides not matched to a gene: 8. CDR1 and CDR2 from the germline V gene are KGHSH and LQKENI. The CDR3 reads CASSLGQVPSEAFF. In DNA, the CDR3 is TGTGCCAGCTCACTCGGACAGGTCCCCTCTGAAGCTTTCTTT.

This chain links TRBV6-5 with TRBJ1-1; D gene uncertain. CDR1 and CDR2 from the germline V gene are MNHEY and SVGAGI. Trimming cost V 10 bases and J 0 bases, with 18 bases left between them. CDR3 size: 15 residues. The CDR3 DNA reads TGTGCCACCGCGGCGGCAGGCCGCATGAACACTGAAGCTTTCTTT. Amino acids: CATAAAGRMNTEAFF.

The J gene is TRBJ1-2, the V gene TRBV6-5; the match to TRBD1 covers 7 bases. J gave up 1 base and V 0 bases, and 5 bases lay outside the gene matches. Per the germline V gene, CDR1 is MNHEY and CDR2 is SVGAGI. The CDR3 covers 16 residues. CDR3 sequence: CASSYSGGQSNYGYTF. The CDR3 coding sequence is TGTGCCAGCAGTTACTCTGGGGGACAGAGTAACTATGGCTACACCTTC.

This clone was seen only once. The J gene is TRBJ1-2, the V gene TRBV9; TRBD1 matches 7 bases. The CDR3 runs to 14 residues. CDR1 and CDR2 (germline): SGDLS, YYNGEE. After removal of 3 bases from V and 4 bases from J, the junction contained 6 bases not matched to a gene. The CDR3 spells CASSEGGGFYGYTF. The CDR3 DNA is TGTGCCAGCAGCGAAGGAGGGGGCTTCTATGGCTACACCTTC.

The J gene is TRBJ2-7, the V gene TRBV5-1, with a possible D match to TRBD2 (6 bases). In germline, CDR1 is SGHRS, CDR2 YFSETQ. There are 17 residues in the CDR3. V was pared by 0 bases and J by 4 bases, with 20 bases between. DNA for the CDR3: TGCGCCAGCAGCTTGGGCAGGGAGGAAGTATGGGTATACGAGCAGTACTTC. It yields the protein CASSLGREEVWVYEQYF.

This clone was seen once. The V gene is TRBV2, the J gene TRBJ2-2; D perhaps matches TRBD2 (5 bases). V was shortened by 0 bases and J by 5 bases, with 7 bases between the two germline ends. The CDR3 loop spans 14 amino acids. From germline, CDR1 is SNHLY and CDR2 FYNNEI. The CDR3 sequence: CASSEATRTGELFF. The CDR3 DNA reads as TGTGCCAGCAGTGAAGCCACTAGAACCGGGGAGCTGTTTTTT.

This chain connects TRBV6-5 to TRBJ2-3; 8 positions agree with TRBD2. Germline CDR1 MNHEY, CDR2 SVGAGI. The ends lost 0 bases at V and 3 bases at J; junction bases unmatched: 2. This CDR3 region has 15 residues. DNA of the CDR3: TGTGCCAGCAGTTACTCTCCGGGAGGGACAGATACGCAGTATTTT. This codes for CASSYSPGGTDTQYF.

This clone was seen once. V usage is TRBV27 and J usage is TRBJ1-3; 8 nucleotides match TRBD1. The CDR3 is made up of 16 amino acids. V lost 5 bases and J lost 8; bases outside the gene matches: 14. Germline V lookup: CDR1 MNHEY, CDR2 SMNVEV (reference sequence). The CDR3 is CASSPYTGTGLYTIYF. CDR3 sequence (DNA): TGTGCCAGCAGTCCATATACCGGGACAGGTCTTTACACCATATATTTT.

The rearrangement uses TRBV27 and TRBJ1-4; no clear D. The CDR3 sequence is 16 residues long. Germline V gives CDR1 MNHEY, CDR2 SMNVEV (reference sequence). V lost 1 base and J 4 bases, leaving 13 bases between the germline ends. The CDR3: CASSLFHDFGNEKLFF. The DNA of the CDR3 is TGTGCCAGCAGTTTATTCCACGACTTTGGTAATGAAAAACTGTTTTTT.

The genes are TRBV10-3 and TRBJ2-7; maybe TRBD1 (5 bases). This CDR3 comprises 15 residues. The germline V and J ends were trimmed by 0 bases and 5 bases, with 14 bases remaining between them. Germline CDR1 ENHRY, CDR2 SYGVKD. The CDR3 region is CAISESRAGINEQYF. CDR3 DNA sequence: TGTGCCATCAGTGAGTCTCGGGCAGGGATAAACGAGCAGTACTTC.